Following are 32 T cell receptor beta chains from one sample sequenced in a study of blood T cell repertoires in COVID-19. Measured with immunoSEQ multiplex PCR; TCRdb has only the in-frame clones, and not every one. The sample consists of about 300,000 clones, nearly 90% of them appearing once. Sample: PBMCs or T cells enriched from blood (not recorded which). The receptors here all came from a woman in her twenties or thirties who had recovered from COVID-19.

This chain joins TRBV5-6 and TRBJ1-4; D may be TRBD1 (6 bases). The V end was cut by 2 bases, the J end by 5 bases, with 16 bases between. Germline V gives CDR1 SGHDT, CDR2 YYEEEE. The CDR3 loop spans 16 amino acids. CDR3 in amino acids: CASSFMDSLKNEKLFF. The CDR3 coding sequence is TGTGCCAGCAGCTTTATGGACAGCCTGAAGAATGAAAAACTGTTTTTT.

This chain connects TRBV11-2 to TRBJ1-2; D is possibly TRBD1 (5 bases). Looked up from germline, CDR1 is SGHAT and CDR2 is FQNNGV. V was pared by 5 bases and J by 4 bases, with 11 bases between. The CDR3 consists of 13 residues. DNA of the CDR3: TGTGCCAGCAGCCCCCAGGGCCTCTATGGCTACACCTTC. Protein sequence: CASSPQGLYGYTF.

A single count supports this clone. The chain employs TRBV10-3 and TRBJ1-5; 7 bases fit TRBD1. Germline values: CDR1 ENHRY, CDR2 SYGVKD. With V trimmed by 8 bases and J by 5 bases, 3 bases remained unmatched. The CDR3 is 12 amino acids. The CDR3 region is CAIGDSDQPQHF. DNA of the CDR3: TGTGCCATCGGGGACAGCGATCAGCCCCAGCATTTT.

The V gene is TRBV11-2, the J gene TRBJ1-1; the D gene is possibly TRBD1 (5 bases). In germline, CDR1 is SGHAT, CDR2 FQNNGV. CDR3 length: 13 amino acids. The V gene lost 3 bases and the J gene lost 5 bases, with 10 bases spanning the gap. The CDR3 region has the DNA TGTGCCAGCAGCTTGGGGGGGTGGACTGAAGCTTTCTTT. It yields the protein CASSLGGWTEAFF.

Remarks on this clone: The same CDR3 arises from other DNA sequences in this sample as well. The rearrangement links TRBV18 to TRBJ1-2; D remains unclear. Germline CDR1 KGHSH, CDR2 LQKENI. V lost 3 bases, J lost 2 bases, and 7 bases lay in between. The CDR3 sequence is 13 residues long. As DNA, the CDR3 is TGTGCCAGCTCACCGGGCGGGAACTATGGCTACACCTTC. It is translated as CASSPGGNYGYTF.

The chain couples TRBV5-4 to TRBJ2-5, with D possibly matching TRBD2 (7 bases). CDR3 size: 15 residues. Germline CDR1 reads SGHNT; CDR2 reads YYREEE (reference sequence). V was clipped by 0 bases and J by 5 bases, with 14 bases between them. The CDR3 DNA reads TGTGCCAGCAGCTTGGAGGGGGGGGCTTCGGAGACCCAGTACTTC. It translates to CASSLEGGASETQYF.

The chain has TRBV5-4 and TRBJ1-2, with 11 bases matching TRBD1. This CDR3 region has 15 residues. V was clipped by 3 bases and J by 8 bases; unmatched bases: 9. Germline V gene sequence: CDR1 SGHNT, CDR2 YYREEE (reference sequence). In nucleotides, the CDR3 is TGTGCCAGCAGCTCCGGACAGGGGGCTTTTGGGGGCTACACCTTC. Translating gives CASSSGQGAFGGYTF.

The rearrangement uses TRBV5-1 and TRBJ1-1; D unresolved. Germline values: CDR1 SGHRS, CDR2 YFSETQ. V lost 3 bases to trimming and J lost 2 bases, with 14 bases between them. The CDR3 is 15 residues long. The CDR3 sequence is CASSYTAQPNTEAFF. The DNA for the CDR3 is TGCGCCAGCAGCTATACCGCACAGCCCAACACTGAAGCTTTCTTT.

The chain joins TRBV5-4 to TRBJ1-1; D call uncertain. This CDR3 comprises 15 residues. From germline, CDR1 is SGHNT and CDR2 YYREEE (reference sequence). V lost 4 bases and J 0 bases, leaving 13 bases between the germline ends. CDR3 residues: CASSVATFMNTEAFF. CDR3 DNA sequence: TGTGCCAGCAGCGTAGCCACGTTTATGAACACTGAAGCTTTCTTT.

The CDR3, as DNA: TGCGCCAGCAGCTTGACAGGGATAGTTTCTGGCTACACCTTC. It encodes CASSLTGIVSGYTF. The V and J genes are TRBV5-1 and TRBJ1-2; tentatively, D is TRBD1 (6 bases). Per the germline V gene, CDR1 is SGHRS and CDR2 is YFSETQ. CDR3 size: 14 residues. V was pared by 1 base and J by 7 bases, with 14 bases between.

The chain joins TRBV19 to TRBJ1-2; TRBD1 aligns across 8 bases. In germline, CDR1 is LNHDA, CDR2 SQIVND (reference sequence). After removal of 3 bases from V and 7 bases from J, the junction contained 7 bases not matched to a gene. CDR3 length equals 14 residues. CDR3 bases: TGTGCCAGTAGTATGGAGACAGGGGTCTCTGGCTACACCTTC. Protein sequence: CASSMETGVSGYTF.

The chain links TRBV15 to TRBJ1-6; 8 positions match TRBD1. V lost 9 bases to trimming and J lost 4 bases; unmatched junction nucleotides: 2. Germline CDR1 LNHNV, CDR2 YYDKDF (reference sequence). This CDR3 has 13 amino acids. The CDR3 DNA is TGTGCCACGGGACAGGATTATAATTCACCCCTCCACTTT. Protein product: CATGQDYNSPLHF.

This clone came up a few times. The chain uses TRBV30 and TRBJ2-2, with D unresolved. V was trimmed by 0 bases and J by 5 bases, leaving 13 bases between them. Germline CDR1 and CDR2: GTSNPN and SVGIG (reference sequence). The CDR3 covers 15 residues. As DNA, the CDR3 is TGTGCCTGGAGTGTACAGATTGGGCGTACCGGGGAGCTGTTTTTT. It translates to CAWSVQIGRTGELFF.

The chain recombines TRBV2 with TRBJ1-6, with 8 bases identical to TRBD1. Germline V CDR1 and CDR2: SNHLY, FYNNEI. Trimming cost V 7 bases and J 11 bases; bases outside gene matches: 16. The CDR3 sequence is 16 residues long. The CDR3 bases are TGTGCCAGCACGGACTGGGGCAGGGGGCTCTCCGCACCCCTCCACTTT. This sequence encodes CASTDWGRGLSAPLHF. The variable domain in full, with the rest retrieved from reference TRBV2 and TRBJ1-6, is EPEVTQTPSHQVTQMGQEVILRCVPISNHLYFYWYRQILGQKVEFLVSFYNNEISEKSEIFDDQFSVERPDGSNFTLKIRSTKLEDSAMYFCASTDWGRGLSAPLHFGNGTRLTVT.

The chain joins TRBV19 to TRBJ1-5, with D possibly being TRBD1 (6 bases). The CDR3 is 12 amino acids. Germline CDR1 reads LNHDA; CDR2 reads SQIVND (reference sequence). V dropped 7 bases and J dropped 4 bases, with 8 bases sitting between them. In DNA, the CDR3 is TGTGCCAGTACGACAGGTAATCAGCCCCAGCATTTT. This codes for CASTTGNQPQHF.

The DNA of the CDR3 is TGCGCCAGCAGCTTGAATGGACAGGAGAATTCACCCCTCCACTTT. Translation: CASSLNGQENSPLHF. The chain is built from TRBV5-1 and TRBJ1-6; the match to TRBD1 covers 7 bases. The germline V gene encodes CDR1 SGHRS and CDR2 YFSETQ. This CDR3 contains 15 residues. V lost 1 base, J lost 7 bases, and 5 bases stayed unmatched.

The rearrangement uses TRBV11-2 and TRBJ2-3; 8 nucleotides agree with TRBD1. The CDR3 contains 16 residues. Germline values: CDR1 SGHAT, CDR2 FQNNGV. The J segment lost 8 bases and the V segment lost 1 base, leaving 11 bases of the junction unmatched. The CDR3 loop reads CASSLVFRQGIGTQYF. DNA for the CDR3: TGTGCCAGCAGCTTAGTTTTTCGACAGGGGATAGGTACGCAGTATTTT. Looking up the rest from reference TRBV11-2 and TRBJ2-3 gives the full variable domain: EAGVAQSPRYKIIEKRQSVAFWCNPISGHATLYWYQQILGQGPKLLIQFQNNGVVDDSQLPKDRFSAERLKGVDSTLKIQPAKLEDSAVYLCASSLVFRQGIGTQYFGPGTRLTVL.

This clone was recorded only once. The V call is TRBV9, the J call TRBJ2-7, with 9 bases fitting TRBD1. J lost 4 bases, V lost 4 bases, and 24 bases had no gene match. Germline values: CDR1 SGDLS, CDR2 YYNGEE. The CDR3 extends over 20 amino acids. The CDR3 bases are TGTGCCAGCAGCCCCCACAACTGGGGGACAGGGACGGGGGGCTCATACGAGCAGTACTTC. Protein: CASSPHNWGTGTGGSYEQYF.

The V gene is TRBV28, the J gene TRBJ1-5; D gene uncertain. Germline V gene data show CDR1 as MDHEN and CDR2 as SYDVKM. CDR3 size: 13 residues. The V end was cut by 5 bases, the J end by 2 bases, with 7 bases between. The CDR3 coding sequence is TGTGCCAGCAGTGGCGAGGGCAATCAGCCCCAGCATTTT. This codes for CASSGEGNQPQHF.

The chain employs TRBV7-2 and TRBJ2-1; 9 positions match TRBD2. CDR3 length equals 17 residues. V lost 5 bases to trimming and J lost 2 bases; unmatched junction nucleotides: 10. CDR1 and CDR2 from the germline V gene are SGHTA and FQGNSA. Here the CDR3 DNA reads TGTGCCAGCAGCCCGGGGCTAGCGGGGTTTCCCTACAATGAGCAGTTCTTC. Translating it yields CASSPGLAGFPYNEQFF.

This clone was found a few times. The chain couples TRBV5-4 to TRBJ2-3, with TRBD2 matching 7 bases. Germline CDR1 reads SGHNT; CDR2 reads YYREEE (reference sequence). Losses at the gene ends were 0 bases for V and 1 base for J; bases not matched to a gene: 8. This CDR3 has 17 amino acids. CDR3 protein: CASSLERGGGRTDTQYF. CDR3 sequence (DNA): TGTGCCAGCAGCTTGGAACGTGGGGGAGGGCGCACAGATACGCAGTATTTT. Together with reference TRBV5-4 and TRBJ2-3, the CDR3 gives the full variable domain: ETGVTQSPTHLIKTRGQQVTLRCSSQSGHNTVSWYQQALGQGPQFIFQYYREEENGRGNFPPRFSGLQFPNYSSELNVNALELDDSALYLCASSLERGGGRTDTQYFGPGTRLTVL.

The V gene is TRBV7-2, the J gene TRBJ1-2; 7 bases fit TRBD1. This CDR3 spans 16 amino acids. Trimming removed 3 bases from V and 8 bases from J; junction bases left unmatched: 15. Looked up from germline, CDR1 is SGHTA and CDR2 is FQGNSA. The CDR3 is CASSFGMDRRLYGYTF. The CDR3 region has the DNA TGTGCCAGCAGCTTCGGGATGGACAGGCGCCTCTACGGCTACACCTTC. Filled out from reference TRBV7-2 and TRBJ1-2, the complete variable domain reads GAGVSQSPSNKVTEKGKDVELRCDPISGHTALYWYRQSLGQGLEFLIYFQGNSAPDKSGLPSDRFSAERTGGSVSTLTIQRTQQEDSAVYLCASSFGMDRRLYGYTFGSGTRLTVV.

To note about this clone: This CDR3 is also generated by other DNA sequences in the sample. V is TRBV30 and J is TRBJ1-4; 9 positions agree with TRBD1. The CDR3 is 13 residues long. Germline lookup yields CDR1 GTSNPN and CDR2 SVGIG (reference sequence). V dropped 5 bases and J dropped 2; count of bases not matched to a gene: 0. CDR3 in DNA: TGTGCCTGGGGGACAGGGACTAATGAAAAACTGTTTTTT. This gives the protein CAWGTGTNEKLFF.

Written as DNA, the CDR3 is TGTGCCAGCAGCTCCGGGGGGAGCTCACCCCTCCACTTT. It is translated as CASSSGGSSPLHF. V usage is TRBV12-3 or TRBV12-4 and J usage is TRBJ1-6; a weak D match, TRBD1 (5 bases). Trimming left V 6 bases short and J 10 bases short, with 13 bases between. The length of the CDR3 is 13 residues.

V gene TRBV6-1 combines with J gene TRBJ1-4; D not resolved. Germline CDR1 is MNHNS and CDR2 is SASEGT. Trimming pared 3 bases from V and 3 bases from J, leaving 11 bases between. The CDR3 spans 15 residues. The chain's CDR3 is CASSDGRNPNEKLFF. CDR3 nucleotides: TGTGCCAGCAGTGACGGGAGGAACCCTAATGAAAAACTGTTTTTT.

This clone has more than one count but fewer than ten. The chain couples TRBV4-2 to TRBJ1-3; D gene uncertain. The CDR3 has 16 amino acids. Trimming removed 1 base from V and 2 bases from J, with 12 bases in between. The V gene's germline CDR1 is LGHNA and CDR2 YNFKEQ. CDR3 protein: CASSQVAQTTGNTIYF. As DNA, the CDR3 is TGTGCCAGCAGCCAAGTTGCCCAGACAACTGGAAACACCATATATTTT.

This chain uses TRBV10-2 with TRBJ2-2; 12 bases align to TRBD2. Trimming at V came to 6 bases and at J to 0 bases, leaving 5 bases not matched to a gene. The CDR3 totals 17 residues. Germline lookup yields CDR1 WSHSY and CDR2 SAAADI. This chain's CDR3 is CASRLTSGGANTGELFF. The CDR3 DNA is TGCGCCAGCAGGTTGACTAGCGGGGGAGCGAACACCGGGGAGCTGTTTTTT.

V is TRBV5-4 and J is TRBJ1-2, with D hard to call. The germline V gene encodes CDR1 SGHNT and CDR2 YYREEE (reference sequence). This CDR3 region has 12 residues. V lost 3 bases and J 7 bases, leaving 10 bases between the germline ends. CDR3 sequence reads: CASSSAGSGYTF. CDR3 nucleotide sequence: TGTGCCAGCAGCTCGGCAGGTAGTGGCTACACCTTC.

The V and J genes are TRBV5-6 and TRBJ1-2; maybe TRBD1 (6 bases). The CDR3 has 13 residues. Per germline, CDR1 SGHDT and CDR2 YYEEEE. The ends were cut back, 0 bases at V and 8 bases at J, with 11 bases in the middle. CDR3 sequence: CASSLDFDRGYTF. As DNA, the CDR3 is TGTGCCAGCAGCTTGGATTTTGACAGGGGCTACACCTTC.

The genes are TRBV6-6 and TRBJ1-6; the match to TRBD1 covers 9 bases. V trimming: 5 bases; J trimming: 5 bases; junction bases outside the gene matches: 7. CDR3 length equals 16 residues. CDR1 and CDR2 (germline): MNHNY, SVGAGI (reference sequence). This CDR3 reads CASSRRTGADNSPLHF. CDR3 nucleotide sequence: TGTGCCAGCAGTCGAAGGACAGGGGCGGATAATTCACCCCTCCACTTT.

V gene TRBV10-3 combines with J gene TRBJ1-3; D perhaps matches TRBD1 (5 bases). The germline gives CDR1 ENHRY, CDR2 SYGVKD. V lost 6 bases, J lost 3 bases, and 15 bases lay in between. The CDR3 loop spans 15 amino acids. CDR3 sequence (DNA): TGTGCCATCAGAGACGACAGTCTATATGGAAACACCATATATTTT. Its protein is CAIRDDSLYGNTIYF.

V and J are TRBV19 and TRBJ1-5; tentative D call: TRBD1 (6 bases). V was cut by 3 bases and J by 9 bases, with 18 bases left in between. CDR1 and CDR2 from the germline V gene are LNHDA and SQIVND (reference sequence). There are 15 residues in the CDR3. CDR3 bases: TGTGCCAGTAGTATCGCAGGACAGCCCCTCGGGCCCCAGCATTTT. It yields the protein CASSIAGQPLGPQHF.